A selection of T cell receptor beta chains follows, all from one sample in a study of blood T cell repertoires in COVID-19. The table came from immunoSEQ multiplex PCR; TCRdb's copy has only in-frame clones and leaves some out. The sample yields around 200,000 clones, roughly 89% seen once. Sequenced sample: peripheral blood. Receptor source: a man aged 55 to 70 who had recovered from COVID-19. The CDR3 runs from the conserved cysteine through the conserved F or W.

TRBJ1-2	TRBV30	CAWKQGWGYTF
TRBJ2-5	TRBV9	CASSEGAGVGQETQYF
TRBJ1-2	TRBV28	CASSETGIYGYTF
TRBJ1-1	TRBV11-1	CASSFGGTIGNTEAFF
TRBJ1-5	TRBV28	CASSSRTTQGGVGQPQHF
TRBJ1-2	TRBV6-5	CASSSSGANYGYTF
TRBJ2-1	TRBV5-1	CASSLSRTSASSYNEQFF
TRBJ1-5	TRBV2	CASSERDMRLNQPQHF
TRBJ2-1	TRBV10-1	CASSPGTGTNEQFF
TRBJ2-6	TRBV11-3	CASSPNRGAGANVLTF
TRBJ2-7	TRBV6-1	CASSEPGTGRVHEQYF
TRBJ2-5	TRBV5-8	CASSLGLAASFAQETQYF
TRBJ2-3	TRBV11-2	CASSASHSVLF
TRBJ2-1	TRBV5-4	CASSQPTGGFSYNEQFF
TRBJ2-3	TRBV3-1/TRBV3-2	CASSRLAGGSTDTQYF
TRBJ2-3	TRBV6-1	CASMVSSTDTQYF
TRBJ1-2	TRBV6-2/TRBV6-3	CASSPQGDYGYTF
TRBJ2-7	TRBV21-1	CASSFTTGYEQYF
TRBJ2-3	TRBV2	CASSSTGGGTDTQYF
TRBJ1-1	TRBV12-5	CASGLVSGQGAFF
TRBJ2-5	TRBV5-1	CASSSSGGGARETQYF
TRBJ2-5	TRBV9	CASSVGAQETQYF
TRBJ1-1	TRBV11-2	CASSSMINTEAFF
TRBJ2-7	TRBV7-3	CASSLELAGATRYEQYF
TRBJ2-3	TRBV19	CASRRERTTDTQYF
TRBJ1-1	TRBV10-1	CASSGPPEWRAFF
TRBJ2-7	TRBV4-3	CASSQDLRQGVSWAYEQYF
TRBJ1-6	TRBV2	CASNFGQGYNSPLHF
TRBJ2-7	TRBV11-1	CASSLEGLPYEQYF
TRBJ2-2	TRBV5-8	CASSFGQSLGGELFF
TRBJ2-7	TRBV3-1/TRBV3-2	CASSQVSQGGHQYF
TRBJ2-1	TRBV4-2	CASSQGTSPNEQFF
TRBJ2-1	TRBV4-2	CASSQVSGRAEMQFF
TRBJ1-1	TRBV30	CAWSVQGDTEAFF
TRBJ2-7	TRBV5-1	CASSLAGFEQYF
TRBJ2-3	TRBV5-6	CASSLGLAGTDTQYF
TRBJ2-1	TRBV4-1	CASSQDGPRRYNEQFF
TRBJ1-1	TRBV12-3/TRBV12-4	CASSRNGETEAFF
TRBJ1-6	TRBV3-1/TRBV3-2	CASSQGSRTGSLHF
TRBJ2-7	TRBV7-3	CASSLKDTGQYF
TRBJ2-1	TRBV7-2	CASSLNGGAQNEQFF
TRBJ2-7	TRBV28	CASSLTSSYEQYF
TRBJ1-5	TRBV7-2	CASSPQGTVGQPQHF
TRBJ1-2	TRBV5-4	CASSHWRRQGDGYTF
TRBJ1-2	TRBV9	CASREGGEGHYGYTF
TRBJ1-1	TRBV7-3	CASSSQGLKAFF
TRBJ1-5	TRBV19	CASSIGGTVNQPQHF
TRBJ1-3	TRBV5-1	CASSSGQGFSGNTIYF
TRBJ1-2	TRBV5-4	CASSFRSISNYGYTF
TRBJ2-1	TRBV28	CASSFTSGSVSYNEQFF
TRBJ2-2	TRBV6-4	CASSGDSTGELFF
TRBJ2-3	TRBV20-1	CSASSLAGATDTQYF
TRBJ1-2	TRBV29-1	CSVEAGGRNYGYTF
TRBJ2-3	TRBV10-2	CASTLGQGATDTQYF